This TCR beta chain emerged from a study of blood T cell repertoires in COVID-19. Background on the study: Spain, Italy and the United States supplied samples that represented acute and convalescent COVID-19. PBMCs, B-cell-depleted T cells, or T cells provided the cDNA or gDNA that made up the material.

In the authors' workflow: Cell counts per sample came from amplifying reference gene primers. Data came from immunoSEQ multiplex PCR; TCRdb stores just in-frame clones and leaves some out. Clone size and the V and J calls come from that table; the DNA yielded D and trimming. The table records some 66,000 clones, over 80% of them present only once. The germline CDR1 and CDR2 sequences are SGHTA and FQGNSA. The V gene lost 0 bases and the J gene lost 7 bases, with 9 bases spanning the gap. This CDR3 comprises 14 residues. This sequence originates from a human donor in a cohort sampled during active COVID-19. The sample consisted of peripheral blood. V is TRBV7-2 and J is TRBJ2-2; perhaps TRBD2 as D (6 bases). CDR3 DNA sequence: TGTGCCAGCAGCTTAGCTCTCGGGGGCGGGGAGCTGTTTTTT. Its protein is CASSLALGGGELFF.